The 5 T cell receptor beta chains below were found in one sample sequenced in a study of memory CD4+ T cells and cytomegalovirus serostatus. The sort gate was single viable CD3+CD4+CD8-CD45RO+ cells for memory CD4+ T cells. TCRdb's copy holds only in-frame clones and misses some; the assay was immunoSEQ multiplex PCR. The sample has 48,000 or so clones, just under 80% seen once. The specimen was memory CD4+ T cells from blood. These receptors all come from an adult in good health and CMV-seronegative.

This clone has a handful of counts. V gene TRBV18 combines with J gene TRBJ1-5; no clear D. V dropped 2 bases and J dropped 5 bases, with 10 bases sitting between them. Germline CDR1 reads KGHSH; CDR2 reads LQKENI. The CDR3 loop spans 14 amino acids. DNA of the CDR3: TGTGCCAGCTCACCAATAGGATCTGATCAGCCCCAGCATTTT. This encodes CASSPIGSDQPQHF.

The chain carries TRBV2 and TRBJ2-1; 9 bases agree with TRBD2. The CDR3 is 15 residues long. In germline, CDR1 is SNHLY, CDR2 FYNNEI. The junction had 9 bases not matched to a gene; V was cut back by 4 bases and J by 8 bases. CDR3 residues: CASSARRGGADEQFF. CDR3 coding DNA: TGTGCCAGCAGTGCCCGGCGCGGGGGGGCTGATGAGCAGTTCTTC.

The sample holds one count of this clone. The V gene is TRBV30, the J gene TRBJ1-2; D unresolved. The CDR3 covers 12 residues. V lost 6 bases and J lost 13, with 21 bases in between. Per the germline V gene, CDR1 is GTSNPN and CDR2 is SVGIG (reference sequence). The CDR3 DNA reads TGTGCCTGTAGCCTTACCCCCTTCTACCCCACCTTC. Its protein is CACSLTPFYPTF.

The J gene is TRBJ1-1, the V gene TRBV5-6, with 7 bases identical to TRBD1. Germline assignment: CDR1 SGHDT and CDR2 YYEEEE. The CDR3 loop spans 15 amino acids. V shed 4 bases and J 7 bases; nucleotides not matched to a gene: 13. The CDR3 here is CASSAGQDPHSEAFF. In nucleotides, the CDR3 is TGTGCCAGCAGCGCTGGACAGGACCCACATAGTGAAGCTTTCTTT. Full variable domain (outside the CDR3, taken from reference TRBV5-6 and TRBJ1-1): DAGVTQSPTHLIKTRGQQVTLRCSPKSGHDTVSWYQQALGQGPQFIFQYYEEEERQRGNFPDRFSGHQFPNYSSELNVNALLLGDSALYLCASSAGQDPHSEAFFGQGTRLTVV.

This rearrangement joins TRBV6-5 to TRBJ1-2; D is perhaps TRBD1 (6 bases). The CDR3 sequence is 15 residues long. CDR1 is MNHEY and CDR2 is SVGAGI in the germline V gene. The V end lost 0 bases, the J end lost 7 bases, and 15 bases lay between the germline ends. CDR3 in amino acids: CASSYSGGRSGGYTF. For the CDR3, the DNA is TGTGCCAGCAGTTACTCAGGGGGGCGCTCGGGTGGCTACACCTTC.